The rows below give T cell receptor beta chains drawn from one sample of a study of cytomegalovirus exposure and HLA in healthy donors. Clones were sequenced by immunoSEQ multiplex PCR, and TCRdb holds only the in-frame ones, with some missing. Of 150,000 to 200,000 clones in the sample, just under 80% were seen once. Sequenced material: PBMCs. The receptors derive from a woman aged 50 to 65 in good health and CMV-seropositive. Both conserved end residues are trimmed from each CDR3. A clone size is listed for some rows: how often the clone was seen (once, few, many), or a class if it is expanded.

J: TRBJ2-3
size: once
V: TRBV9
CDR3: ASSVGRSGGASDTQY

J: TRBJ1-4
size: -
V: TRBV30
CDR3: AWSELRGSNEKLF

J: TRBJ1-3
size: -
V: TRBV7-9
CDR3: ASSYHINSGNTIY

J: TRBJ1-5
size: -
V: TRBV7-9
CDR3: ASSLDSPYQPQH

J: -
size: -
V: TRBV9
CDR3: ASSAGGGQHYEQY

J: TRBJ1-1
size: -
V: TRBV7-6
CDR3: ASSFSGKSENTEAF

J: TRBJ2-7
size: -
V: TRBV9
CDR3: ASSVGGEGYEQY

J: TRBJ2-1
size: few
V: TRBV6-4
CDR3: ASRAGTSAYNEQF

J: TRBJ2-7
size: -
V: TRBV7-8
CDR3: ASSITGSLYEQY

J: TRBJ1-2
size: -
V: TRBV7-8
CDR3: ASSLAPTGSYGYT

J: TRBJ1-1
size: -
V: TRBV10-3
CDR3: AISESGGKNTEAF

J: TRBJ2-3
size: -
V: TRBV6-1
CDR3: ASSRRGDTQY

J: TRBJ2-3
size: -
V: TRBV19
CDR3: ASSRGGSTDTQY

J: TRBJ1-3
size: -
V: TRBV7-9
CDR3: ASSLGSLGGNTIY

J: TRBJ1-1
size: -
V: TRBV10-3
CDR3: AISESEGAGTEAF

J: TRBJ2-1
size: few
V: TRBV19
CDR3: ASSIVLAGNLGGINEQF

J: TRBJ2-1
size: -
V: TRBV2
CDR3: ASSEGTKIYNEQF

J: TRBJ2-2
size: -
V: TRBV5-1
CDR3: ASSLGQYPNTGELF

J: TRBJ2-2
size: -
V: TRBV11-3
CDR3: ASSDRSGELF

J: TRBJ2-1
size: once
V: TRBV2
CDR3: ASRPDRGPYNEQF

J: TRBJ2-3
size: -
V: TRBV15
CDR3: ATSRERGARTDTQY

J: TRBJ1-2
size: -
V: TRBV7-9
CDR3: ASSLAGQGGYT

J: TRBJ1-5
size: -
V: TRBV19
CDR3: ASSETGGGQPQH

J: TRBJ1-1
size: few
V: TRBV5-6
CDR3: ASSLTPGLGTEAF

J: TRBJ1-6
size: -
V: TRBV11-1
CDR3: ASSLAFQGVPTLH

J: TRBJ2-2
size: -
V: TRBV10-3
CDR3: AISVRGGRTGELF

J: TRBJ2-2
size: -
V: TRBV7-8
CDR3: ASSFGLAGGKHTGELF

J: TRBJ1-1
size: many
V: TRBV5-1
CDR3: ASRVLQGNAAEAF

J: TRBJ2-1
size: few
V: TRBV18
CDR3: ASSPPPFRYLHNEQF

J: -
size: -
V: TRBV11-3
CDR3: ASSPGLAPYEQY

J: TRBJ1-2
size: -
V: TRBV5-6
CDR3: ASSNRVDGYT

J: TRBJ2-5
size: few
V: TRBV4-1
CDR3: ASSQDPTRQETQY

J: TRBJ2-1
size: -
V: TRBV11-3
CDR3: ASSLDWASGGAYNEQF

J: TRBJ1-1
size: few
V: TRBV5-5
CDR3: ASSLQGSGFEAF

J: TRBJ2-7
size: -
V: TRBV5-1
CDR3: ASSRDTAYEQY

J: TRBJ2-5
size: -
V: TRBV7-3
CDR3: ASSLVGVRGETQY

J: TRBJ2-3
size: -
V: TRBV11-2
CDR3: ASSYIGVDTQY

J: TRBJ2-7
size: -
V: TRBV11-2
CDR3: ASSPVTGTGGYEQY

J: TRBJ1-2
size: -
V: TRBV5-1
CDR3: ASTRDSYGYT

J: TRBJ2-6
size: -
V: TRBV27
CDR3: ASQTRYGANVLT

J: TRBJ1-5
size: -
V: TRBV6-5
CDR3: ASSSRQGRANQPQH

J: TRBJ2-2
size: -
V: TRBV11-3
CDR3: ASSLPNTGELF

J: TRBJ1-4
size: few
V: TRBV7-9
CDR3: ASSLDGGRGKLF

J: TRBJ2-1
size: -
V: TRBV28
CDR3: ASNPDGRGGYDEQF

J: TRBJ1-6
size: -
V: TRBV10-3
CDR3: AISEWGTANNSPLH

J: TRBJ1-3
size: once
V: TRBV25-1
CDR3: ASSARTGNSGNTIY

J: TRBJ2-1
size: -
V: TRBV5-1
CDR3: ASSRLAGALSYNEQF

J: TRBJ2-1
size: -
V: TRBV15
CDR3: ATSGSLAGGNNEQF

J: TRBJ1-2
size: -
V: TRBV18
CDR3: ASSQGGERYGYT

J: TRBJ2-3
size: -
V: TRBV7-3
CDR3: ASSLGGLAGADTQY

J: TRBJ2-2
size: -
V: TRBV4-1
CDR3: ASSQEKGASTGELF

J: TRBJ1-3
size: -
V: TRBV18
CDR3: ASSPPDRNTIY

J: TRBJ2-3
size: -
V: TRBV4-1
CDR3: ASGALLTDTQY

J: TRBJ1-1
size: -
V: TRBV30
CDR3: AWSVGDTEAF

J: TRBJ2-3
size: -
V: TRBV19
CDR3: ASSHKGGGSTDTQY

J: TRBJ2-2
size: -
V: TRBV30
CDR3: AWGQGTTGELF

J: TRBJ1-3
size: few
V: TRBV25-1
CDR3: ASSARTGPSSGNTIY